This TCR beta chain was recovered during a study of T cell repertoires in cytomegalovirus infection. This clonotype came up a few times. No antigen is known for it. Using its own MiXCR run on the reads, TCRdb lists one record per CDR3 protein. This table holds about 920,000 distinct CDR3 sequences, roughly 30% found once. The V gene's germline CDR1 is DFQATT and CDR2 SNEGSKA (reference sequence). This CDR3 has 15 amino acids. Trimming took 5 bases from V and 6 from J; bases not matched to a gene: 7. Sequenced here: cultured CD8+ T cells from PBMCs, sampled from culture after CMV antigen stimulation. The chain recombines TRBV20-1 with TRBJ2-3; 14 bases fit TRBD2. The TCR sequence derives from a human donor in good health (CMV status not recorded). Some clones in this sample may be carry-over from other donors' samples. The CDR3 sequence: CSAVTSGGAADTQYF. CDR3 in DNA: TGCAGTGCTGTGACTAGCGGGGGGGCCGCGGATACGCAGTATTTT.